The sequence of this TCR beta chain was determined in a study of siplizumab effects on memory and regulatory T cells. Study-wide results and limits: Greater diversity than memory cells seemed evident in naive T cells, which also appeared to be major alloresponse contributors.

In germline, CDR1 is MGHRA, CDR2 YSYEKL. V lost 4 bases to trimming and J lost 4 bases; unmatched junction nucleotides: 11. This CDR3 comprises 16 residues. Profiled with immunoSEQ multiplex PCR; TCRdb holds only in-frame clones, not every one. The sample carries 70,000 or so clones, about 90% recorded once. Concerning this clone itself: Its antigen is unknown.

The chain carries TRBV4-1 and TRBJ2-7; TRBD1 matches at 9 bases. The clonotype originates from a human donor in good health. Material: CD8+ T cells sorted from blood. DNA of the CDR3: TGCGCCAGCAGCCGAATAACCGGGACAGGGTCTTACGAGCAGTACTTC. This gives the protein CASSRITGTGSYEQYF.